This T cell receptor beta chain was sequenced during a study of T cell responses to AZD1222 COVID-19 vaccine. Clones were sequenced by immunoSEQ multiplex PCR, and TCRdb holds only the in-frame ones, with some missing. The data show about 190,000 clones, approximately 91% seen once. The input for sequencing was peripheral blood, taken on day 0 of AZD1222 vaccination. The clonotype comes from an adult in good health.

CDR3 region: CASSLIEGYSGYTQYF. For the CDR3, the DNA is TGTGCCAGCAGCTTAATAGAGGGCTATAGCGGCTATACGCAGTATTTT. The chain recombines TRBV5-4 with TRBJ2-3; maybe TRBD2 (6 bases). V shed 2 bases and J shed 7 bases, with 20 bases lying between them. CDR3 length: 16 residues. Germline V gene sequence: CDR1 SGHNT, CDR2 YYREEE (reference sequence).